These 30 T cell receptor beta chains came from one sample sequenced in a study of blood T cell repertoires in COVID-19. The table came from immunoSEQ multiplex PCR; TCRdb's copy has only in-frame clones and leaves some out. The table records 200,000 to 250,000 clones, around 90% of them present only once. Sequencing was done on a sample of peripheral blood. The source is a man aged 60 to 69 who had recovered from COVID-19.

The chain combines TRBV3-1 (or the pseudogene TRBV3-2) with TRBJ1-3, with D tentatively TRBD1 (6 bases). Trimming pared 4 bases from V and 2 bases from J, leaving 12 bases between. The CDR3 has 15 amino acids. Germline V gene lookup returns CDR1 LGHDT and CDR2 YNNKEL (reference sequence). The CDR3 DNA reads as TGTGCCAGCAGCCCGCGGGGGGGGCCTGGAAACACCATATATTTT. Translation gives CASSPRGGPGNTIYF.

V is TRBV6-5 and J is TRBJ1-1; no definite D call. The length of the CDR3 is 15 residues. The germline V gene encodes CDR1 MNHEY and CDR2 SVGAGI. The germline V and J ends were trimmed by 0 bases and 0 bases, with 8 bases remaining between them. CDR3 sequence reads: CASSYSWQMNTEAFF. As DNA, the CDR3 is TGTGCCAGCAGTTACTCTTGGCAGATGAACACTGAAGCTTTCTTT.

This clone occurred many times. The rearrangement links TRBV19 to TRBJ1-1, with D uncertain. The ends were cut back, 6 bases at V and 1 base at J, with 12 bases in the middle. CDR1 and CDR2 (germline): LNHDA, SQIVND (reference sequence). CDR3 length: 14 residues. CDR3 amino acids: CASRPSRRNTEAFF. Written as DNA, the CDR3 is TGTGCCAGTAGACCCTCGAGGAGGAACACTGAAGCTTTCTTT.

The rearrangement joins TRBV11-2 to TRBJ1-3; a weak D match, TRBD1 (6 bases). Trimming cost V 4 bases and J 8 bases, with 15 bases left between them. The CDR3 has 14 residues. In germline, CDR1 is SGHAT, CDR2 FQNNGV. DNA for the CDR3: TGTGCCAGCAGCTCAATATCTAACAGGGACACCATATATTTT. Protein: CASSSISNRDTIYF.

This clone turned up a few times. The J gene is TRBJ1-5, the V gene TRBV18, with TRBD1 matching 7 bases. Trimming at V came to 3 bases and at J to 9 bases, leaving 8 bases not matched to a gene. The germline V gene has CDR1 KGHSH and CDR2 LQKENI. This CDR3 has 14 amino acids. CDR3 sequence (DNA): TGTGCCAGCTCACCGGGACAGTGGCCAGGGCCCCAGCATTTT. Its translation is CASSPGQWPGPQHF.

This chain joins TRBV6-1 and TRBJ1-3, with TRBD1 as a possible D gene (6 bases). Trimming took off 6 bases at V and 3 bases at J, with 15 bases between the two ends. Germline V gene sequence: CDR1 MNHNS, CDR2 SASEGT. The CDR3 has 15 amino acids. CDR3 coding DNA: TGTGCCAGCAGACCCAGGGGAGGGGATGGAAACACCATATATTTT. Translating it yields CASRPRGGDGNTIYF.

The V gene is TRBV19, the J gene TRBJ2-1; 12 bases align to TRBD2. The CDR3 contains 16 residues. Germline loops: CDR1 LNHDA, CDR2 SQIVND (reference sequence). J lost 7 bases, V lost 5 bases, and 9 bases had no gene match. CDR3 residues: CASSFRTSGAKNEQFF. In DNA form, the CDR3 reads TGTGCCAGTAGTTTTCGGACTAGCGGGGCGAAAAATGAGCAGTTCTTC.

V usage is TRBV12-5 and J usage is TRBJ1-2, with a possible D match to TRBD1 (6 bases). CDR1 is LGHNT and CDR2 is FRNRAP in the germline V gene. This CDR3 region has 14 residues. The V end was cut by 4 bases, the J end by 2 bases, with 11 bases between. As DNA, the CDR3 is TGTGCTAGTGGTTCCGGGACACGCAACTATGGCTACACCTTC. This gives the protein CASGSGTRNYGYTF.

This clone was recorded a few times. The chain is built from TRBV12-5 and TRBJ1-6; the D is unclear. V was clipped by 2 bases and J by 10 bases, with 9 bases between them. Germline V gene lookup returns CDR1 LGHNT and CDR2 FRNRAP. CDR3 size: 13 residues. CDR3 bases: TGTGCTAGTGGTTTGATTGACGGGTCACCCCTCCACTTT. Translated: CASGLIDGSPLHF.

Worth noting for this clone: A read error is possible here, since a much larger clone lies one base away. The CDR3 here is CASSLESSYNSPLHF. The CDR3 coding sequence is TGTGCCAGCAGTTTAGAGAGCTCCTATAATTCACCCCTCCACTTT. The chain is built from TRBV27 and TRBJ1-6; the D is unclear. The length of the CDR3 is 15 residues. Germline lookup yields CDR1 MNHEY and CDR2 SMNVEV (reference sequence). Trimming shortened V by 2 bases and J by 0 bases, and 5 bases separated the two germline ends.

The CDR3 coding sequence is TGTGCCAGCAGTCCCCCGGGAGGGGGTTCCTACGAGCAGTACTTC. This translates into CASSPPGGGSYEQYF. The chain has TRBV27 and TRBJ2-7, with 8 bases matching TRBD2. This CDR3 contains 15 residues. Germline V lookup: CDR1 MNHEY, CDR2 SMNVEV (reference sequence). V was pared by 5 bases and J by 1 base, with 7 bases of the junction left unmatched.

V usage is TRBV30 and J usage is TRBJ1-6, with D possibly matching TRBD1 (5 bases). The CDR3 extends over 13 amino acids. Germline V gives CDR1 GTSNPN, CDR2 SVGIG (reference sequence). Trimming left V 5 bases short and J 7 bases short, with 12 bases between. The CDR3 nucleotides read TGTGCCTGGCGGCCCCGGGGGAATTCACCCCTCCACTTT. Residues: CAWRPRGNSPLHF.

The V and J genes are TRBV2 and TRBJ2-7; 7 positions agree with TRBD1. Germline V lookup: CDR1 SNHLY, CDR2 FYNNEI. The CDR3 totals 15 residues. The V and J ends lost 2 bases and 5 bases, in that order; junction bases with no gene match: 9. This CDR3 is CASSEYRQGKDEQYF. The DNA for the CDR3 is TGTGCCAGCAGTGAATACCGACAGGGAAAAGACGAGCAGTACTTC.

The CDR3 is CASSYTSTDTQYF. CDR3 sequence (DNA): TGTGCCAGCAGTTATACTAGCACAGATACGCAGTATTTT. The rearrangement uses TRBV7-3 and TRBJ2-3; no clear D gene. The CDR3 extends over 13 amino acids. Germline-derived CDR1 and CDR2 are SGHTA and FQGTGA. Trimming removed 6 bases at V and 0 bases at J, with 7 bases between.

The J gene is TRBJ1-1, the V gene TRBV11-2; 10 bases line up with TRBD1. Germline CDR1 and CDR2: SGHAT and FQNNGV. J was trimmed by 3 bases and V by 7 bases; bases with no gene match: 11. The CDR3 extends over 16 amino acids. Here the CDR3 DNA reads TGTGCCAGCACCCACCGGGACAGGGGTTGGGACACTGAAGCTTTCTTT. It is translated as CASTHRDRGWDTEAFF.

This chain connects TRBV28 to TRBJ1-2; a weak D match, TRBD1 (5 bases). Germline CDR1 is MDHEN and CDR2 is SYDVKM. The V gene lost 4 bases and the J gene lost 4 bases, with 13 bases spanning the gap. This CDR3 region has 14 residues. As DNA, the CDR3 is TGTGCCAGCAGTTCAGCGCCCCAGGGCTATGGCTACACCTTC. Translation gives CASSSAPQGYGYTF.

V is TRBV6-4 and J is TRBJ1-6; D unclear. The CDR3 extends over 15 amino acids. With 5 bases removed from V and 5 bases from J, the gap between germline ends came to 13 bases. The germline CDR1 and CDR2 sequences are MRHNA and SNTAGT. The CDR3 protein is CASSLNWQDNSPLHF. For the CDR3, the DNA is TGTGCCAGCAGTCTCAACTGGCAGGATAATTCACCCCTCCACTTT.

V is TRBV3-1 (or the pseudogene TRBV3-2) and J is TRBJ1-1; 9 nucleotides match TRBD1. Trimming took 5 bases from V and 6 from J; bases not matched to a gene: 10. Per the germline V gene, CDR1 is LGHDT and CDR2 is YNNKEL (reference sequence). This CDR3 contains 15 residues. In nucleotides, the CDR3 is TGTGCCAGCAGCTTATGGGGACAGGGCGGTGCTGAAGCTTTCTTT. This codes for CASSLWGQGGAEAFF.

Comment on this clone: The junction does not match germline at one end; this may be a read error. The gene calls are TRBV7-3 and TRBJ2-2, with D possibly matching TRBD1 (6 bases). Germline V lookup: CDR1 SGHTA, CDR2 FQGTGA. The CDR3 runs to 15 residues. The CDR3 DNA sequence: TGTGCCAGCAGCCTAACCGGGACAAGCACCGGGGAGCTGTTTTTT. It encodes CASSLTGTSTGELFF.

This clone was found once. The chain carries TRBV19 and TRBJ2-7, with D perhaps matching TRBD1 (7 bases). Germline CDR1 is LNHDA and CDR2 is SQIVND (reference sequence). The CDR3 is 14 amino acids. V was trimmed by 5 bases and J by 4 bases, leaving 15 bases between them. The CDR3 sequence is CASSVGGTVYEQYF. In DNA, the CDR3 is TGTGCCAGTAGTGTTGGGGGGACAGTGTACGAGCAGTACTTC.

The chain couples TRBV10-3 to TRBJ2-1, with 11 nucleotides matching TRBD2. Germline V gene sequence: CDR1 ENHRY, CDR2 SYGVKD. V gave up 6 bases and J gave up 7 bases; unmatched junction bases: 8. This CDR3 is 15 amino acids long. CDR3 coding DNA: TGTGCCATCAGCGCCCCGGGACTAGCGGTAAATGAGCAGTTCTTC. Residues: CAISAPGLAVNEQFF.

This clone was counted a single time. One end of the junction is discordant with germline, which a read error may explain. The chain uses TRBV7-7 and TRBJ1-1; possible D gene TRBD1, 5 bases. This CDR3 is 16 amino acids long. The germline V gene encodes CDR1 SSHAT and CDR2 FNYEAQ (reference sequence). The CDR3 loop reads CASSLVPRDRNTEAFF. CDR3 nucleotide sequence: TGTGCTAGCAGCTTAGTCCCCCGAGACAGGAACACTGAAGCTTTCTTT. Full variable domain (remainder filled in from reference TRBV7-7 and TRBJ1-1): GAGVSQSPRYKVTKRGQDVTLRCDPISSHATLYWYQQALGQGPEFLTYFNYEAQPDKSGLPSDRFSAERPEGSISTLTIQRTEQRDSAMYRCASSLVPRDRNTEAFFGQGTRLTVV.

The chain carries TRBV9 and TRBJ2-1; 7 nucleotides line up with TRBD1. Germline loops: CDR1 SGDLS, CDR2 YYNGEE. This CDR3 has 16 residues. The ends lost 4 bases at V and 7 bases at J; junction bases unmatched: 14. CDR3 loop: CASSFTGASVLNEQFF. CDR3 nucleotide sequence: TGTGCCAGCAGCTTTACAGGGGCCTCCGTTTTAAATGAGCAGTTCTTC.

The chain carries TRBV5-1 and TRBJ2-2; weak D call: TRBD2 (7 bases). The V end lost 4 bases, the J end lost 4 bases, and 20 bases lay between the germline ends. CDR1 and CDR2 from the germline V gene are SGHRS and YFSETQ. CDR3 length equals 17 residues. CDR3 DNA: TGCGCCAGCAGCCCCCTCCCCGGGGGGCGACGCACCGGGGAGCTGTTTTTT. Translation gives CASSPLPGGRRTGELFF. Based on the CDR3 plus reference TRBV5-1 and TRBJ2-2, the full variable domain is KAGVTQTPRYLIKTRGQQVTLSCSPISGHRSVSWYQQTPGQGLQFLFEYFSETQRNKGNFPGRFSGRQFSNSRSEMNVSTLELGDSALYLCASSPLPGGRRTGELFFGEGSRLTVL.

The chain links TRBV19 to TRBJ1-1, with a possible D match to TRBD1 (6 bases). V lost 4 bases and J 0 bases, leaving 12 bases between the germline ends. The CDR3 has 15 amino acids. The germline gives CDR1 LNHDA, CDR2 SQIVND (reference sequence). CDR3 loop: CASSKDSYMNTEAFF. CDR3 coding DNA: TGTGCCAGTAGTAAGGACAGCTACATGAACACTGAAGCTTTCTTT.

The rearrangement joins TRBV27 to TRBJ1-3, with TRBD1 as a possible D gene (5 bases). Trimming left V 5 bases short and J 3 bases short, with 17 bases between. Germline V CDR1 and CDR2: MNHEY, SMNVEV (reference sequence). This CDR3 comprises 16 residues. As DNA, the CDR3 is TGTGCCAGCAGTCCCGCGTCTGGTCAGGGTGGAAACACCATATATTTT. Encoded protein: CASSPASGQGGNTIYF.

This chain links TRBV7-2 with TRBJ2-3; 11 bases are shared with TRBD2. Losses at the gene ends were 4 bases for V and 5 bases for J; bases not matched to a gene: 8. Per the germline V gene, CDR1 is SGHTA and CDR2 is FQGNSA. The CDR3 length is 16 residues. Here the CDR3 DNA reads TGTGCCAGCAGCTCGGGACTAGCGGTGCGTGGAGATACGCAGTATTTT. It translates to CASSSGLAVRGDTQYF.

The chain joins TRBV3-1 (or the pseudogene TRBV3-2) to TRBJ1-2, with D maybe TRBD1 (5 bases). The CDR3 is 15 residues long. V gave up 0 bases and J gave up 3 bases, with 11 bases separating them. Germline V lookup: CDR1 LGHDT, CDR2 YNNKEL (reference sequence). The CDR3 region is CASSQDIRDYYGYTF. The DNA of the CDR3 is TGTGCCAGCAGCCAAGATATCAGGGATTACTATGGCTACACCTTC.

The chain combines TRBV16 with TRBJ1-3; D is unclear. The CDR3 contains 16 residues. Germline lookup yields CDR1 KGHSY and CDR2 FQNENV. V lost 4 bases and J lost 0, with 13 bases in between. The CDR3 DNA follows: TGTGCCAGCAGCCGCTCTCGAGGATTCTCTGGAAACACCATATATTTT. Protein product: CASSRSRGFSGNTIYF.

This chain uses TRBV7-9 with TRBJ2-1; 10 bases are a match to TRBD2. Germline values: CDR1 SEHNR, CDR2 FQNEAQ (reference sequence). V dropped 5 bases and J dropped 4; count of bases not matched to a gene: 5. The CDR3 loop spans 15 amino acids. The CDR3: CASSPGLADYNEQFF. DNA of the CDR3: TGTGCCAGCAGCCCAGGACTAGCGGATTACAATGAGCAGTTCTTC.